This T cell receptor beta chain was sequenced for a study of blood T cell repertoires in COVID-19. Study-level background: Acute and convalescent COVID-19 samples came from the United States, Italy and Spain. The analysed material was cDNA or gDNA that came from T cells, B-cell-depleted T cells, or PBMCs.

Authors' data handling: The authors estimated nucleated cell counts from reference gene primer amplification. Repertoires were generated with immunoSEQ multiplex PCR, while TCRdb's copy carries only in-frame clones and drops some. Clonal size and the V and J genes are those of that table, whereas D and trimming came from the DNA. The sample contains hundreds of thousands of clones, about 90% of which appear only once. V shed 4 bases and J 0 bases; nucleotides not matched to a gene: 5. There are 16 residues in the CDR3. Germline CDR1 MGHRA, CDR2 YSYEKL. This TCR came from a man younger than 35 with COVID-19, enrolled during active disease. This chain links TRBV4-1 with TRBJ2-7; 11 nucleotides match TRBD2. Material: peripheral blood. The CDR3 region is CASSRLLAGDSYEQYF. CDR3 coding DNA: TGCGCCAGCAGCCGCCTACTAGCGGGAGACTCCTACGAGCAGTACTTC.